These T cell receptor beta chains were read from a single sample in a study of T cells in localized non-small cell lung cancer. Clones were sequenced by immunoSEQ multiplex PCR, and TCRdb holds only the in-frame ones, with some missing. The sample lists tens of thousands of clones, 86% seen once, with under 20% in the top ten. Source: peripheral blood, taken before any cancer treatment. The receptors derive from a male donor aged 60 or over with stage III squamous cell lung carcinoma. Each CDR3 is given with its conserved first and last residue. The D gene is left open where the match is weak. Where a row states a size, it is once, few, many or the class of an expanded clone; other rows omit it.

J,length,V,size,D,DNA,CDR3
TRBJ2-6,19,TRBV27,.,.,TGTGCCAGCAGCCTGTTTTCCCTGGGCCCAGGCTCTGGGGCCAACGTCCTGACTTTC,CASSLFSLGPGSGANVLTF
TRBJ2-7,15,TRBV5-1,.,TRBD1,TGCGCCAGCAGCTTCTGGACAGGGGGATCCTACGAGCAGTACTTC,CASSFWTGGSYEQYF
TRBJ1-3,13,TRBV27,.,.,TGTGCCAGTAGTTTCAACTCTGGAAACACCATATATTTT,CASSFNSGNTIYF
TRBJ1-1,11,TRBV7-9,.,.,TGTGCCAGCAGCTTCCGCACTGAAGCTTTCTTT,CASSFRTEAFF
TRBJ1-1,13,TRBV18,.,.,TGTGCCAGCTCACCCACCCAGAACACTGAAGCTTTCTTT,CASSPTQNTEAFF
TRBJ2-5,14,TRBV30,once,.,TGTGCCTGGAGTATGGGACACCTACAAGAGACCCAGTACTTC,CAWSMGHLQETQYF
TRBJ1-4,15,TRBV9,.,TRBD1,TGTGCCAGCAGCGGGACAGGGATACTTAATGAAAAACTGTTTTTT,CASSGTGILNEKLFF
TRBJ1-2,14,TRBV6-1,.,TRBD1,TGTGCCAGCAGCCCAAGGACAGGGACAAATGGCTACACCTTC,CASSPRTGTNGYTF
TRBJ2-1,15,TRBV18,.,TRBD1,TGTGCCAGCTCACCTAGGGACAGGGGATCCAATGAGCAGTTCTTC,CASSPRDRGSNEQFF
TRBJ1-5,16,TRBV4-1,.,.,TGCGCCAGCAGCCAAGAAGGCAGGGTAAATGGTCAGCCCCAGCATTTT,CASSQEGRVNGQPQHF
TRBJ1-2,13,TRBV5-4,.,.,TGTGCCAGCAGCTTACCATCCTCCTATGGCTACACCTTC,CASSLPSSYGYTF
TRBJ1-5,12,TRBV2,.,.,TGTGCCAGCAGCACTAGCAATCAGCCCCAGCATTTT,CASSTSNQPQHF
TRBJ2-6,18,TRBV7-8,.,TRBD1,TGTGCCAGCAGCCCCCCGGACAGGTTGCGCTCTGGGGCCAACGTCCTGACTTTC,CASSPPDRLRSGANVLTF
TRBJ2-1,16,TRBV5-4,.,TRBD2,TGTGCCAGCAGCCGGCCGGCGGGGGGGCTCGACAATGAGCAGTTCTTC,CASSRPAGGLDNEQFF
TRBJ2-4,13,TRBV28,once,TRBD1,TGTGCCAGCACATCAGGGGGCCTGGACATTCAGTACTTC,CASTSGGLDIQYF
TRBJ2-1,15,TRBV5-4,.,.,TGTGCCAGCAGCGCAGGTCCTACTAGATCCTCTGAGCAGTTCTTC,CASSAGPTRSSEQFF
TRBJ1-1,13,TRBV7-2,.,.,TGTGCCAGCAGCCTACCGGCCCTGAATGAAGCTTTCTTT,CASSLPALNEAFF
TRBJ2-3,14,TRBV18,once,.,TGTGCCAGCTCACTCCAGGGGTCCACAGATACGCAGTATTTT,CASSLQGSTDTQYF
TRBJ1-1,14,TRBV6-1,.,.,TGTGCCAGCAGTGAAGAGGAAAGTGGGGCTGAAGCTTTCTTT,CASSEEESGAEAFF
TRBJ2-7,14,TRBV29-1,.,TRBD1,TGCAGCGTTGTCCCCGGGACAGGGAATTTCGAGCAGTACTTC,CSVVPGTGNFEQYF
TRBJ1-5,15,TRBV19,.,.,TGTGCCAGTAGTATAGGGCAGGTCGGAAATCAGCCCCAGCATTTT,CASSIGQVGNQPQHF
TRBJ2-7,14,TRBV4-3,.,TRBD1,TGCGCCAGCAGCCCCGCGACAGGGGACTACGAGCAGTACTTC,CASSPATGDYEQYF
TRBJ2-3,14,TRBV5-1,.,.,TGCGCCAGCAGTTTGATGGGACTTACAGATACGCAGTATTTT,CASSLMGLTDTQYF
TRBJ1-4,17,TRBV5-5,.,.,TGTGCCAGCAGCTTTGGTTTGCAGCTTGCAACTAATGAAAAACTGTTTTTT,CASSFGLQLATNEKLFF
TRBJ2-1,13,TRBV19,.,.,TGTGCCAGTAGTCCGCCCGTGTGGAATGAGCAGTTCTTC,CASSPPVWNEQFF
TRBJ1-1,14,TRBV6-5,.,TRBD1,TGTGCCAGCAGTGTATCAGGGGGAAAGACTGAAGCTTTCTTT,CASSVSGGKTEAFF
TRBJ1-2,15,TRBV29-1,.,TRBD1,TGCAGCGTTGCCACCGGGACAGGGGCTAACTATGGCTACACCTTC,CSVATGTGANYGYTF
TRBJ2-7,14,TRBV6-5,.,.,TGTGCCAGCAGTCACCATAGCGGATCCTACGAGCAGTACTTC,CASSHHSGSYEQYF
TRBJ2-1,12,TRBV30,.,.,TGTGCCTGGAGTAGAACGAGCATTGAGCAGTTCTTC,CAWSRTSIEQFF
TRBJ2-1,15,TRBV9,.,TRBD1,TGTGCCAGCAGCGCGGGACAGATCTCCTACAATGAGCAGTTCTTC,CASSAGQISYNEQFF
TRBJ2-7,15,TRBV14,.,.,TGTGCCAGCAGCGCGCGATTGGACCACTTCTACGAGCAGTACTTC,CASSARLDHFYEQYF
TRBJ2-3,16,TRBV10-3,.,TRBD2,TGTGCCATCAGCCGGACTAGCGGAAAGGACACAGATACGCAGTATTTT,CAISRTSGKDTDTQYF
TRBJ2-3,15,TRBV4-1,.,TRBD1,TGCGCCAGCAGCCAGGGACAGGGAATCCCAGATACGCAGTATTTT,CASSQGQGIPDTQYF
TRBJ1-1,15,TRBV5-6,.,.,TGTGCCAGCAGCTTGCTCTCAGGCATGAACACTGAAGCTTTCTTT,CASSLLSGMNTEAFF
TRBJ2-1,13,TRBV6-5,.,.,TGTGCCAGCAGTTACCCACCGTCCAATGAGCAGTTCTTC,CASSYPPSNEQFF